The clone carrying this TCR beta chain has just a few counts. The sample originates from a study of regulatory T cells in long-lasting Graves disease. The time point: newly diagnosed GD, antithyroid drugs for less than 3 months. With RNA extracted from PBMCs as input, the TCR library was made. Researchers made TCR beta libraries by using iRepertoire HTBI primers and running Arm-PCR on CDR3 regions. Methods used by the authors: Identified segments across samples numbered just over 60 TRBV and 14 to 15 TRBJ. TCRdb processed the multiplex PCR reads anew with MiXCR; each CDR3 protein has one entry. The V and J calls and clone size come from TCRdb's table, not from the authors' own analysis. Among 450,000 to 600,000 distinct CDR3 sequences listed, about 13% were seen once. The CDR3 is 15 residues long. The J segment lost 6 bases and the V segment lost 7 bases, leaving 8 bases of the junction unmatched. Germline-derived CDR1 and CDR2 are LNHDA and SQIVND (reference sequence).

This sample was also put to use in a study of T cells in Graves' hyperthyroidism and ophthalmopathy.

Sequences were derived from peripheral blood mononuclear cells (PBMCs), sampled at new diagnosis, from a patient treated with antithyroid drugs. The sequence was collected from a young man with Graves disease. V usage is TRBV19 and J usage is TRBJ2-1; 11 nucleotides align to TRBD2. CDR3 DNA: TGTGCCAGTAACCATTTAGCGGGAGGGTTCAATGAGCAGTTCTTC. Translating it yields CASNHLAGGFNEQFF. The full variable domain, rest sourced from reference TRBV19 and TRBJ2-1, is DGGITQSPKYLFRKEGQNVTLSCEQNLNHDAMYWYRQDPGQGLRLIYYSQIVNDFQKGDIAEGYSVSREKKESFPLTVTSAQKNPTAFYLCASNHLAGGFNEQFFGPGTRLTVL.